Listed below are T cell receptor beta chains from one sample, sequenced in a study of control samples from healthy donors and cancer patients. Data came from immunoSEQ multiplex PCR; TCRdb stores just in-frame clones and leaves some out. The repertoire holds more than 110,000 clones, with about 88% as singletons. The specimen was blood. The source is a woman under 40 in good health. Each CDR3 is given with its conserved first and last residue. The D gene is left open where the match is weak. Clone sizes are given selectively: once, few, many, or a class where the clone is expanded.

size	V	J	D	DNA	CDR3
NA	TRBV19	TRBJ2-7	NA	TGTGCCAGTAGCTGGGACGGACAGAGCTCCTACGAGCAGTACTTC	CASSWDGQSSYEQYF
NA	TRBV18	TRBJ2-5	NA	TGTGCCAGCACCGGCCAAGAGACCCAGTACTTC	CASTGQETQYF
NA	TRBV9	TRBJ2-3	TRBD2	TGTGCCAGCAGCCCAATGGGAGGGGGCACAGATACGCAGTATTTT	CASSPMGGGTDTQYF
NA	TRBV5-4	TRBJ1-2	NA	TGTGCCAGCAGCTACAGCAAACTCTATGGCTACACCTTC	CASSYSKLYGYTF
once	TRBV5-1	TRBJ1-2	NA	TGCGCCAGCAGCCTTTCCCAGGGAACGGGCGTACTGTACTATGGCTACACCTTC	CASSLSQGTGVLYYGYTF
NA	TRBV6-1	TRBJ2-7	TRBD2	TGTGCCAGCAGTGTTCGAGGGAGGGCCTACACCTACGAGCAGTACTTC	CASSVRGRAYTYEQYF
NA	TRBV11-2	TRBJ1-1	NA	TGTGCCAGCAGCTTAGTAGGGACGGGCTCTGAAGCTTTCTTT	CASSLVGTGSEAFF
NA	TRBV2	TRBJ2-3	TRBD2	TGTGCCAGCGCGGGGGGGGGCACAGATACGCAGTATTTT	CASAGGGTDTQYF
few	TRBV5-1	TRBJ2-5	NA	TGCGCCAGCAGCTGGGAAGGACAGCGGGAGACCCAGTACTTC	CASSWEGQRETQYF
NA	TRBV6-6	TRBJ2-1	NA	TGTGCCAGCGAGCAAGATTCCGATGAGCAGTTCTTC	CASEQDSDEQFF
NA	TRBV3-1/TRBV3-2	TRBJ1-1	NA	TGTGCCAGCAGCCAGGGGAACACTGAAGCTTTCTTT	CASSQGNTEAFF
NA	TRBV7-8	TRBJ1-6	NA	TGTGCCAGCAGCTCGGACTACATAGGGGGTAATAATTCACCCCTCCACTTT	CASSSDYIGGNNSPLHF
NA	TRBV19	TRBJ1-1	NA	TGTGCCAGTAGTATTCGGAGGAGGGGGGTCGAGCGCACTGAAGCTTTCTTT	CASSIRRRGVERTEAFF
NA	TRBV27	TRBJ2-1	TRBD2	TGTGCCAGCAGTTACCAGCGGGAAGGCTACAATGAGCAGTTCTTC	CASSYQREGYNEQFF
NA	TRBV11-2	TRBJ1-5	NA	TGTGCCAGCAGCTTAGGACGGAAAGATCAGCCCCAGCATTTT	CASSLGRKDQPQHF
NA	TRBV6-5	TRBJ2-7	TRBD1	TGTGCCAGCAAGCCCGGGACAGACTCCTACGAGCAGTACTTC	CASKPGTDSYEQYF
once	TRBV7-8	TRBJ1-1	TRBD1	TGTGCCAGCAGCTTAGCGAGGGCCGGACAGGGGGCTTGGGGCACTGAAGCTTTCTTT	CASSLARAGQGAWGTEAFF
NA	TRBV19	TRBJ2-7	TRBD2	TGTGCCAGTAGTGAGGGACTAGCGGGCACCGCAAAGCAGTACTTC	CASSEGLAGTAKQYF
NA	TRBV18	TRBJ1-2	NA	TGTGCCAGCTCACAAAACAGGGATAACTATGGCTACACCTTC	CASSQNRDNYGYTF
NA	TRBV30	TRBJ2-2	TRBD2	TGTGCCTGGAGTGTATCGGCCGGGGGACTAGCGACCGGGGAGCTGTTTTTT	CAWSVSAGGLATGELFF
NA	TRBV6-5	TRBJ2-5	NA	TGTGCCAGCAGTTACTCGTGGGGGCGGGAGACCCAGTACTTC	CASSYSWGRETQYF
NA	TRBV28	TRBJ1-1	NA	TGTGCCAGCGGTTTGCCGGGCAGCCTGGGAGCTTTCTTT	CASGLPGSLGAFF
NA	TRBV30	TRBJ2-7	TRBD1	TGTGCCTGGAGTACCGGGACAGGGGGCGTTTACGAGCAGTACTTC	CAWSTGTGGVYEQYF
NA	TRBV9	TRBJ1-5	NA	TGTGCCAGCAGCGCCGGGACGGCAAATCAGCCCCAGCATTTT	CASSAGTANQPQHF
NA	TRBV5-1	TRBJ1-6	NA	TGCGCCAGCAGTGACGGATCTAATTCACCCCTCCACTTT	CASSDGSNSPLHF
NA	TRBV14	TRBJ2-1	TRBD2	TGTGCCAGCTCGTCCGGGACTAGCGTATACAATGAGCAGTTCTTC	CASSSGTSVYNEQFF
once	TRBV19	TRBJ2-1	TRBD2	TGTGCCAGTAACCCGGGAGGGCCTGGAGGTGAGCAGTTCTTC	CASNPGGPGGEQFF
NA	TRBV6-1	TRBJ2-2	TRBD2	TGTGCCAGCAGTGAATACGGCGGGAGGTCCAACACCGGGGAGCTGTTTTTT	CASSEYGGRSNTGELFF
NA	TRBV3-1/TRBV3-2	TRBJ2-1	NA	TGTGCCAGCAGCCACTCGCTTAGCGGATACAATGAGCAGTTCTTC	CASSHSLSGYNEQFF
NA	TRBV2	TRBJ1-5	NA	TGTGCCAGCAGTGAATTTGGGGTTAGCAATCAGCCCCAGCATTTT	CASSEFGVSNQPQHF
NA	TRBV6-5	TRBJ1-1	TRBD1	TGTGCCAGTCACGTAACAGGGGGGGGCACTGAAGCTTTCTTT	CASHVTGGGTEAFF
once	TRBV6-4	TRBJ2-2	NA	TGTGCCAGCAGTGGAAAGGGACATCCGAACACCGGGGAGCTGTTTTTT	CASSGKGHPNTGELFF
NA	TRBV7-8	TRBJ1-1	NA	TGTGCCAGCAGCAGGCAGGGGACTGAAGCTTTCTTT	CASSRQGTEAFF
NA	TRBV5-1	TRBJ2-1	NA	TGCGCCAGCAGCTTGGATTCTAGCGCCTACAATGAGCAGTTCTTC	CASSLDSSAYNEQFF
once	TRBV2	TRBJ2-2	NA	TGTGCCAGCAGTAAAGACTTGGACGTGATCACCGGGGAGCTGTTTTTT	CASSKDLDVITGELFF
NA	TRBV7-9	TRBJ1-6	NA	TGTGCCAGCAGCTCCTCTGAGGTGGGGAGCTATAATTCACCCCTCCACTTT	CASSSSEVGSYNSPLHF
NA	TRBV18	TRBJ1-5	TRBD1	TGTGCCAGCTCCCCCCGGGACAGCAGCAATCAGCCCCAGCATTTT	CASSPRDSSNQPQHF
once	TRBV19	TRBJ1-4	NA	TGTGCCAGTAGTATAGTCGCAACTAATGAAAAACTGTTTTTT	CASSIVATNEKLFF
few	TRBV5-6	TRBJ2-7	TRBD2	TGTGCCAGCAGCTTAGCGGGAGTACCCTACGAGCAGTACTTC	CASSLAGVPYEQYF
once	TRBV6-5	TRBJ2-1	TRBD1	TGTGCCAGCAGTTGGTACGGGACAGGGGATGGCAATGAGCAGTTCTTC	CASSWYGTGDGNEQFF
few	TRBV9	TRBJ1-6	NA	TGTGCCAGCAGCGTAGGGCAGGGAGGAAATTCACCCCTCCACTTT	CASSVGQGGNSPLHF
many	TRBV27	TRBJ1-6	TRBD1	TGTGCCAGCAGGGAGACAGGGGGCGTATGGTCACCCCTCCACTTT	CASRETGGVWSPLHF
NA	TRBV24-1	TRBJ2-6	NA	TGTGCCACCAGTGCTTATCCGATAACCTCTGGGGCCAACGTCCTGACTTTC	CATSAYPITSGANVLTF
NA	TRBV29-1	TRBJ1-2	NA	TGCAGCGTTGGGGATGACCCTATCGGCTACACCTTC	CSVGDDPIGYTF
NA	TRBV6-4	TRBJ1-6	NA	TGTGCCAGCAGTGACTCGGGGGGCCGGTGGAATTCACCCCTCCACTTT	CASSDSGGRWNSPLHF
few	TRBV6-5	TRBJ2-3	TRBD2	TGTGCCAGTAGAGCGGGACTCGAGACAGATACGCAGTATTTT	CASRAGLETDTQYF
NA	TRBV24-1	TRBJ1-1	NA	TGTGCCACCAGTGTTTGGGGGCTGAACACTGAAGCTTTCTTT	CATSVWGLNTEAFF
NA	TRBV30	TRBJ1-3	NA	TGTGCCTGGAGTGGCAACACCGGAAACACCATATATTTT	CAWSGNTGNTIYF
once	TRBV9	TRBJ1-6	TRBD1	TGTGCCAGCACCGAGGGGGCGTCGGGAAATTCACCCCTCCACTTT	CASTEGASGNSPLHF